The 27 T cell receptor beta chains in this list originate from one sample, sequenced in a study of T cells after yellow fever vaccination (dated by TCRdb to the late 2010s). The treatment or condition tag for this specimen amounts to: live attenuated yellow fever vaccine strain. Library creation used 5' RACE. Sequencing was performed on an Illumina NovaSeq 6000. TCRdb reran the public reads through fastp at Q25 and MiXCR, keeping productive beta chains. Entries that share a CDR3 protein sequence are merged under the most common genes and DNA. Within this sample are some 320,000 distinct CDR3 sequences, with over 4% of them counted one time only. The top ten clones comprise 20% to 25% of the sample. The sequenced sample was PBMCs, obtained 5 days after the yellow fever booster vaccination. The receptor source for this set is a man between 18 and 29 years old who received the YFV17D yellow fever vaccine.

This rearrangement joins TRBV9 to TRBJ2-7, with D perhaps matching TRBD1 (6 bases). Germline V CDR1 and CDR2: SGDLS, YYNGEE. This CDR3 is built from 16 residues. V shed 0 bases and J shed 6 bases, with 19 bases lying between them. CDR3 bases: TGTGCCAGCAGCGTAGGGGTGGGGGCCAGCGGAGGCGAGCAGTACTTC. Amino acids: CASSVGVGASGGEQYF.

CDR3 nucleotide sequence: TGTGCCAGCAACACGAACAGGCCCCGCTACGAGCAGTACGTC. Protein product: CASNTNRPRYEQYV. The chain recombines TRBV6-7 with TRBJ2-7, with D tentatively TRBD1 (5 bases). TRBV6-7 is an open reading frame, and its role is uncertain. This CDR3 region has 14 residues. Trimming removed 7 bases at V and 3 bases at J, with 16 bases between.

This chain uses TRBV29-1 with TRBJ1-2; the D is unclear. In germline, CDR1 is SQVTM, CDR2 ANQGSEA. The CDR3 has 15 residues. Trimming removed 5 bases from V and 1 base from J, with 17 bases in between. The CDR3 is CSVPKRMGHNYGYTF. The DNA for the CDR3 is TGCAGCGTTCCCAAGCGGATGGGTCATAACTATGGCTACACCTTC.

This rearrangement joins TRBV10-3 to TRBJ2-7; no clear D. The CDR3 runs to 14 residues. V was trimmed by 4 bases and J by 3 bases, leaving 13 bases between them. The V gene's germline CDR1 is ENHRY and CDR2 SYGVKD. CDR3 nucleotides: TGTGCCATCAGTGTCCAACGCGGCAGCTACGAGCAGTACTTC. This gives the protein CAISVQRGSYEQYF.

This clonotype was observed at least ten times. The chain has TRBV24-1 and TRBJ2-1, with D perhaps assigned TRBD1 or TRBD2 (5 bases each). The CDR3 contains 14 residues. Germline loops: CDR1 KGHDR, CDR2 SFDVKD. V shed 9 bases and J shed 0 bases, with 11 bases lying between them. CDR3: CATGDRSSYNEQFF. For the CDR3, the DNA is TGTGCCACCGGGGACCGCAGCTCCTACAATGAGCAGTTCTTC.

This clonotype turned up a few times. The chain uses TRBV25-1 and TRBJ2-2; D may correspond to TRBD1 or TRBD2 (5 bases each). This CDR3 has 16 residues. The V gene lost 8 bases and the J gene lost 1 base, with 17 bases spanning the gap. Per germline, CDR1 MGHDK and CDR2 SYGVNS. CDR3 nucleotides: TGTGCCAGCTTCTCGGGACGTAGCATGAACACCGGGGAGCTGTTTTTT. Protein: CASFSGRSMNTGELFF.

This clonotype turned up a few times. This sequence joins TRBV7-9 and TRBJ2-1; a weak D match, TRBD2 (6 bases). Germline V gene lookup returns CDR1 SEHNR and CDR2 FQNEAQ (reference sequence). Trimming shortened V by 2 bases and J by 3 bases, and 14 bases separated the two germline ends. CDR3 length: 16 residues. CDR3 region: CASSLYWGEIYNEQFF. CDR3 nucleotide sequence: TGTGCCAGCAGCTTATATTGGGGGGAGATCTACAATGAGCAGTTCTTC.

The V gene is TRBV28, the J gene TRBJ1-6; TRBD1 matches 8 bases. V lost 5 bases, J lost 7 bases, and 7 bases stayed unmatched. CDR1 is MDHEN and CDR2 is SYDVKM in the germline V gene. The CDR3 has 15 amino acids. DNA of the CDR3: TGTGCCAGCAGTCCCAGGACAGGGTGGAATTCACCCCTCCACTTT. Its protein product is CASSPRTGWNSPLHF.

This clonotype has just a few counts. The CDR3 spells CASSRQVGDYGYTF. For the CDR3, the DNA is TGTGCCAGCAGTCGACAGGTCGGGGACTATGGCTACACCTTC. The chain joins TRBV6-6 to TRBJ1-2; D is perhaps TRBD1 (6 bases). CDR3 length: 14 residues. Trimming removed 5 bases at V and 3 bases at J, with 13 bases between. The germline V gene has CDR1 MNHNY and CDR2 SVGAGI (reference sequence).

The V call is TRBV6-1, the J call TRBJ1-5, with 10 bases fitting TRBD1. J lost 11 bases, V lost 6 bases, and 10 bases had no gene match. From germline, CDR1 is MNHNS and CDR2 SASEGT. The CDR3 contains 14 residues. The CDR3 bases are TGTGCCAGCAGGCCCGGGACAGGGGTTTCAGCCCAGCATTTT. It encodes CASRPGTGVSAQHF.

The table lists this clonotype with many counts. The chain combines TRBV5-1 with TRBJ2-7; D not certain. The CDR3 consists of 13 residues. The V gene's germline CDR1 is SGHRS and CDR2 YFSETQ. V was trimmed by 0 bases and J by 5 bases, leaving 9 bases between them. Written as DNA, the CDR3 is TGCGCCAGCAGCTTGGCCGGGCCGGACGAGCAGTACTTC. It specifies CASSLAGPDEQYF.

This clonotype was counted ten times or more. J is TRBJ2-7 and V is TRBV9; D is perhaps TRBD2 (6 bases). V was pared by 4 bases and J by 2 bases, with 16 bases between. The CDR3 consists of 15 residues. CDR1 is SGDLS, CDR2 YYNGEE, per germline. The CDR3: CASSSWAGSTYEQYF. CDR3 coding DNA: TGTGCCAGCAGCTCCTGGGCGGGGTCTACCTACGAGCAGTACTTC.

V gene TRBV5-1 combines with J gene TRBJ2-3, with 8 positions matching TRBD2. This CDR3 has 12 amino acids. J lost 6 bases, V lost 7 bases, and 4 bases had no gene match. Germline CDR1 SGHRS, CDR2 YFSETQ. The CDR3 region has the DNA TGCGCCAGCGGACTAGCATCCGATACGCAGTATTTT. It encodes CASGLASDTQYF.

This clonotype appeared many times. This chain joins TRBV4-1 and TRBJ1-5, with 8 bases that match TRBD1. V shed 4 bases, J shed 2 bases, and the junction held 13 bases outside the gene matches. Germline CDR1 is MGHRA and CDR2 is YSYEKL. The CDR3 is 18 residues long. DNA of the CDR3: TGCGCCAGCAGCCGACAGGGGTTAGCAGGGGTGGGCAATCAGCCCCAGCATTTT. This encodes CASSRQGLAGVGNQPQHF.

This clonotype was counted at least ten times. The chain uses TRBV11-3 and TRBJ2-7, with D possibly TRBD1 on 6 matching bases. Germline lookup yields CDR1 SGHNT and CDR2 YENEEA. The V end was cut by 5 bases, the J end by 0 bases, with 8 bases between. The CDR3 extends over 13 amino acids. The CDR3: CASSPGHSYEQYF. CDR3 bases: TGTGCCAGCAGCCCGGGACACTCCTACGAGCAGTACTTC.

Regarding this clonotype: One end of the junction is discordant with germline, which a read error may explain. The DNA of the CDR3 is TGTGCCAGCAGTTCGCAAGGCACGGGGAATGAGGAGTTCTTC. Its translation is CASSSQGTGNEEFF. The gene calls are TRBV7-4 and TRBJ2-1; possibly TRBD2 for D (5 bases). CDR3 size: 14 residues. The germline gives CDR1 SGHVT, CDR2 SQSDAQ.

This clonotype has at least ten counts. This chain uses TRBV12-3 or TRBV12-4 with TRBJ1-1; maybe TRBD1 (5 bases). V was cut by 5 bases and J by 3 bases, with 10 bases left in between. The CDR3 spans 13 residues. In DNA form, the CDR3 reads TGTGCCAGCAGTCGGGGGTCACACACTGAAGCTTTCTTT. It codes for CASSRGSHTEAFF.

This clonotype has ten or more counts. The CDR3 region is CASSRTGFQDSPLHF. DNA for the CDR3: TGTGCCAGCAGTAGGACAGGGTTCCAAGATTCACCCCTCCACTTT. The V gene is TRBV6-5, the J gene TRBJ1-6; 8 bases line up with TRBD1. The CDR3 covers 15 residues. The ends lost 5 bases at V and 8 bases at J; junction bases unmatched: 8. Germline V gene lookup returns CDR1 MNHEY and CDR2 SVGAGI.

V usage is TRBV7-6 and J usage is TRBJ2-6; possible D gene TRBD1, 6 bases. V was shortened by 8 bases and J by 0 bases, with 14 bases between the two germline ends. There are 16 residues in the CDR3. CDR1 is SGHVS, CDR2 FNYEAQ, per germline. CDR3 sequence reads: CASGGGGYSGANVLTF. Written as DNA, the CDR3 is TGTGCCAGCGGGGGCGGCGGATACTCTGGGGCCAACGTCCTGACTTTC.

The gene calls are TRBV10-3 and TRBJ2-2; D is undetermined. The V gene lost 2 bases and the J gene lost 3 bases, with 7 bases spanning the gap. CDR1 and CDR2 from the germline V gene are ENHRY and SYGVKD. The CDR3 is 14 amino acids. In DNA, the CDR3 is TGTGCCATCAGTGAGCCCATATACACCGGGGAGCTGTTTTTT. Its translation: CAISEPIYTGELFF.

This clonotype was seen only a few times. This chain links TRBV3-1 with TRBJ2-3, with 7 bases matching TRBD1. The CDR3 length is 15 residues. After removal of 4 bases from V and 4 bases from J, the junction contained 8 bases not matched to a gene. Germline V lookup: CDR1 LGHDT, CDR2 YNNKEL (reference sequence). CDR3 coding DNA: TGTGCCAGCAGCCGCCGACAGGGTAACTCAGATACGCAGTATTTT. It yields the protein CASSRRQGNSDTQYF.

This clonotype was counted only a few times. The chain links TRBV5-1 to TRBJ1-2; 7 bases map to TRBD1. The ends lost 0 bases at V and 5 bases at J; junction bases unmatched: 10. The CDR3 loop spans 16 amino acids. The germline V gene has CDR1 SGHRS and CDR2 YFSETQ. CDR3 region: CASSLGDSRLIYGYTF. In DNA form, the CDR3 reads TGCGCCAGCAGCTTGGGGGACAGCCGACTTATTTATGGCTACACCTTC. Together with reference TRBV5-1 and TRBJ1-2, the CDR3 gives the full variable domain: KAGVTQTPRYLIKTRGQQVTLSCSPISGHRSVSWYQQTPGQGLQFLFEYFSETQRNKGNFPGRFSGRQFSNSRSEMNVSTLELGDSALYLCASSLGDSRLIYGYTFGSGTRLTVV.

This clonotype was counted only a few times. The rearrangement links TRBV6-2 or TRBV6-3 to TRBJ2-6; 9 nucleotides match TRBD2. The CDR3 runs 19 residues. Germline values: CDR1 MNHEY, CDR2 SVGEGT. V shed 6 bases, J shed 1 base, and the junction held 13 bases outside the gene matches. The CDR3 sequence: CASSPRLAGFTSGANVLTF. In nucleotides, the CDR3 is TGTGCCAGCAGCCCAAGGCTAGCGGGGTTTACTTCTGGGGCCAACGTCCTGACTTTC.

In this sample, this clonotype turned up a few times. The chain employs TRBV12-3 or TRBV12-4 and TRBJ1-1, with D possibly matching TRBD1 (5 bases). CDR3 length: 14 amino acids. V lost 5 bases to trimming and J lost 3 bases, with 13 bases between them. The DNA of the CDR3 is TGTGCCAGCAGTGGTCAGGGAAGGTACACTGAAGCTTTCTTT. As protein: CASSGQGRYTEAFF.

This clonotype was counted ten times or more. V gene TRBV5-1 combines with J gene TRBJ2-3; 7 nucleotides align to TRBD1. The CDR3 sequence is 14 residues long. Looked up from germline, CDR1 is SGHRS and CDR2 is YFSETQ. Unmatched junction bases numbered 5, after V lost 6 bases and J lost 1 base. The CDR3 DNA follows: TGCGCCAGCAACAGTGGACAGGGCACAGATACGCAGTATTTT. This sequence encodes CASNSGQGTDTQYF.

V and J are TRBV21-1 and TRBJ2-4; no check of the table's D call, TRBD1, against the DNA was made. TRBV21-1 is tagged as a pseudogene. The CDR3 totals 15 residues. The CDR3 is CASSKGTLAKNIQYF. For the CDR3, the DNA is TGTGCCAGCAGCAAAGGGACACTAGCCAAAAACATTCAGTACTTC.

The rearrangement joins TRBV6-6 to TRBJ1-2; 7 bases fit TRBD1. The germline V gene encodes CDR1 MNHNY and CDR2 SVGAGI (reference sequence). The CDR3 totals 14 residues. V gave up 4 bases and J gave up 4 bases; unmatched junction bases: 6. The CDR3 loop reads CASSWGQRSYGYTF. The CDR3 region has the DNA TGTGCCAGCAGTTGGGGACAGCGAAGCTATGGCTACACCTTC.